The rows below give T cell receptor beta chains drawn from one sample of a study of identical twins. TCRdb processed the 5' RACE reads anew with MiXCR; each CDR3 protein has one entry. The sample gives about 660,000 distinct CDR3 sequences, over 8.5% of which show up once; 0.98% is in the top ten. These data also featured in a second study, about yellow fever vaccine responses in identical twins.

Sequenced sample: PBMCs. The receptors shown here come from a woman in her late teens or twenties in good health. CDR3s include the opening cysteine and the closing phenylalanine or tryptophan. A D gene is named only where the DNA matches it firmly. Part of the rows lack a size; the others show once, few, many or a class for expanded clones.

CDR3 protein: CSVPDARGGYTF
CDR3 DNA: TGCAGCGTCCCCGACGCCCGCGGGGGCTACACCTTC
V gene: TRBV29-1
D gene: .
clone size: .
J gene: TRBJ1-2

CDR3 protein: CASSLDRGRAFF
CDR3 DNA: TGCGCCAGCAGCTTGGACAGGGGACGAGCTTTCTTT
V gene: TRBV5-1
D gene: TRBD1
clone size: .
J gene: TRBJ1-1

CDR3 protein: CASSLRMSYEQYF
CDR3 DNA: TGTGCCAGCAGCTTAAGGATGTCCTACGAGCAGTACTTC
V gene: TRBV7-9
D gene: .
clone size: few
J gene: TRBJ2-7

CDR3 protein: CAISGPQTPWPYEQYF
CDR3 DNA: TGTGCCATCAGTGGACCCCAGACGCCGTGGCCCTACGAGCAGTACTTC
V gene: TRBV10-3
D gene: .
clone size: few
J gene: TRBJ2-7

CDR3 protein: CASREQRYSNQPQHF
CDR3 DNA: TGTGCCAGTAGGGAACAGAGATATAGCAATCAGCCCCAGCATTTT
V gene: TRBV19
D gene: .
clone size: few
J gene: TRBJ1-5

CDR3 protein: CASSELTSGTDTQYF
CDR3 DNA: TGTGCCAGCAGTGAGCTTACTAGCGGCACAGATACGCAGTATTTT
V gene: TRBV2
D gene: TRBD2
clone size: few
J gene: TRBJ2-3

CDR3 protein: CAIRGTGTNTGELFF
CDR3 DNA: TGTGCCATCAGGGGGACAGGAACGAACACCGGGGAGCTGTTTTTT
V gene: TRBV10-3
D gene: TRBD1
clone size: many
J gene: TRBJ2-2

CDR3 protein: CASNDVGGGTQYF
CDR3 DNA: TGTGCCAGCAACGACGTGGGAGGGGGTACGCAGTATTTT
V gene: TRBV14
D gene: .
clone size: .
J gene: TRBJ2-3

CDR3 protein: CASSLVRGGYNEQFF
CDR3 DNA: TGTGCCAGCAGCTTAGTTAGGGGGGGATACAATGAGCAGTTCTTC
V gene: TRBV7-2
D gene: .
clone size: many
J gene: TRBJ2-1

CDR3 protein: CASSGPKRAEYNEQFF
CDR3 DNA: TGCGCCAGCAGTGGCCCAAAGCGGGCTGAATACAATGAGCAGTTCTTC
V gene: TRBV5-1
D gene: .
clone size: few
J gene: TRBJ2-1

CDR3 protein: CSARDRDSSSYNEQFF
CDR3 DNA: TGCAGTGCTAGAGACCGGGACTCCAGCTCCTACAATGAGCAGTTCTTC
V gene: TRBV20-1
D gene: .
clone size: .
J gene: TRBJ2-1

CDR3 protein: CASSPAQSSYEQYF
CDR3 DNA: TGTGCCAGCTCACCAGCCCAGAGCTCCTACGAGCAGTACTTC
V gene: TRBV18
D gene: .
clone size: few
J gene: TRBJ2-7

CDR3 protein: CASSMVSADYEQYF
CDR3 DNA: TGTGCCAGTAGTATGGTTAGCGCGGACTACGAGCAGTACTTC
V gene: TRBV19
D gene: .
clone size: few
J gene: TRBJ2-7

CDR3 protein: CASSFSDLENIQYF
CDR3 DNA: TGCGCCAGCAGCTTTTCCGATCTCGAAAACATTCAGTACTTC
V gene: TRBV5-1
D gene: .
clone size: .
J gene: TRBJ2-4

CDR3 protein: CSVEERKLSGANVLTF
CDR3 DNA: TGCAGCGTTGAAGAAAGGAAGCTCTCTGGGGCCAACGTCCTGACTTTC
V gene: TRBV29-1
D gene: .
clone size: .
J gene: TRBJ2-6

CDR3 protein: CASSLGQGSPDTQYF
CDR3 DNA: TGCGCCAGCAGCTTGGGACAGGGATCCCCAGATACGCAGTATTTT
V gene: TRBV5-1
D gene: TRBD1
clone size: .
J gene: TRBJ2-3

CDR3 protein: CASSPEAGPYEQYF
CDR3 DNA: TGTGCCAGCAGTCCTGAGGCCGGTCCCTACGAGCAGTACTTC
V gene: TRBV12-3/TRBV12-4
D gene: .
clone size: many
J gene: TRBJ2-7

CDR3 protein: CASSFAPGTDTQYF
CDR3 DNA: TGCGCCAGCAGCTTCGCTCCAGGAACAGATACGCAGTATTTT
V gene: TRBV5-1
D gene: .
clone size: many
J gene: TRBJ2-3

CDR3 protein: CASKASEEYTDTQYF
CDR3 DNA: TGTGCCAGCAAGGCGAGTGAAGAGTACACAGATACGCAGTATTTT
V gene: TRBV25-1
D gene: .
clone size: few
J gene: TRBJ2-3

CDR3 protein: CASSYFGTGGFEAFF
CDR3 DNA: TGTGCCAGCAGTTACTTCGGGACAGGGGGCTTTGAAGCTTTCTTT
V gene: TRBV6-2/TRBV6-3
D gene: TRBD1
clone size: many
J gene: TRBJ1-1

CDR3 protein: CASRQGYGEKLFF
CDR3 DNA: TGTGCCAGCAGGCAGGGCTACGGTGAAAAACTGTTTTTT
V gene: TRBV6-1
D gene: .
clone size: .
J gene: TRBJ1-4

CDR3 protein: CASSPGIRYEQYF
CDR3 DNA: TGTGCCAGCTCACCAGGGATTAGATACGAGCAGTACTTC
V gene: TRBV18
D gene: .
clone size: few
J gene: TRBJ2-7

CDR3 protein: CASSGGGAFYEQYF
CDR3 DNA: TGTGCCAGCAGTGGGGGCGGGGCCTTCTACGAGCAGTACTTC
V gene: TRBV2
D gene: .
clone size: .
J gene: TRBJ2-7

CDR3 protein: CASSPKWREGHEQFF
CDR3 DNA: TGTGCCAGCAGCCCCAAATGGCGGGAGGGCCATGAGCAGTTCTTC
V gene: TRBV7-4
D gene: TRBD2
clone size: few
J gene: TRBJ2-1

CDR3 protein: CASSHVTGMGETQYF
CDR3 DNA: TGTGCCAGCAGCCATGTAACAGGGATGGGAGAGACCCAGTACTTC
V gene: TRBV3-1
D gene: .
clone size: .
J gene: TRBJ2-5

CDR3 protein: CSVEGLAGAEQYF
CDR3 DNA: TGCAGCGTTGAAGGGCTAGCGGGAGCCGAGCAGTACTTC
V gene: TRBV29-1
D gene: TRBD2
clone size: few
J gene: TRBJ2-7

CDR3 protein: CASARTATDTQYF
CDR3 DNA: TGTGCCAGCGCCAGGACAGCAACAGATACGCAGTATTTT
V gene: TRBV6-4
D gene: .
clone size: many
J gene: TRBJ2-3

CDR3 protein: CATSRDLSATTGELFF
CDR3 DNA: TGTGCCACCAGCAGAGACTTGTCAGCGACCACCGGGGAGCTGTTTTTT
V gene: TRBV15
D gene: .
clone size: .
J gene: TRBJ2-2

CDR3 protein: CASSLAARAYEQYF
CDR3 DNA: TGCGCCAGCAGCTTGGCGGCCAGGGCCTACGAGCAGTACTTC
V gene: TRBV5-1
D gene: .
clone size: few
J gene: TRBJ2-7

CDR3 protein: CASSLDSSASYNEQFF
CDR3 DNA: TGTGCCAGCAGCCTCGACTCTTCGGCTTCCTACAATGAGCAGTTCTTC
V gene: TRBV7-9
D gene: .
clone size: many
J gene: TRBJ2-1

CDR3 protein: CASSLVVEGAEAF
CDR3 DNA: TGTGCCAGCAGCTTAGTCGTTGAGGGCGCGGAGGCTTTC
V gene: TRBV7-9
D gene: .
clone size: few
J gene: TRBJ2-6